This T cell receptor (beta chain) stems from a study of blood T cell repertoires in COVID-19. Whole-study context: The United States, Italy and Spain supplied acute and convalescent COVID-19 samples. Sources were T cells, B-cell-depleted T cells, or PBMCs; the material itself was cDNA or gDNA.

Participants spanned ages roughly 18 to 90 years and resided in about two dozen US areas. Cohort 3 donors were reported recovered after two negative PCRs, clearance, or symptom resolution. The CDR3 is 14 amino acids. Germline CDR1 is WSHSY and CDR2 is SAAADI. Deletions cut 6 bases from V and 3 bases from J, with 9 bases between. The data were produced by immunoSEQ multiplex PCR, yet TCRdb's version contains in-frame clones alone and is incomplete. The sample has more than 350,000 clones, 75% to 90% seen once. The V and J genes are TRBV10-2 and TRBJ2-6; D call uncertain. The sequence derives from a man aged 18 to 29 who had recovered from COVID-19. Input material: PBMCs or T cells enriched from blood (not recorded which). This chain's CDR3 is CASRLANGANVLTF. DNA of the CDR3: TGCGCCAGCAGGTTAGCTAATGGGGCCAACGTCCTGACTTTC.